The present T cell receptor (beta chain) was sequenced within a study of blood T cell repertoires in COVID-19 (dated by TCRdb to 2020 to 2022). Context from the whole study: Collaborator samples came from the United States, Italy and Spain and covered acute and convalescent phases of COVID-19. The material from the prospective study consisted of cDNA or gDNA derived from T cells, B-cell-depleted T cells, or PBMCs. The dataset comprised deeply sampled blood TCRbeta repertoires from subjects exposed to, actively infected with, or recovered from COVID-19. A freely available public database, intended as a resource for researchers studying the immune response to SARS-CoV-2, is where the repertoires were released. Samples were obtained from the ongoing ImmuneRACE study (first 160 participants) and from 1,200 or so subjects provided by 6 global collaborators. Sample metadata almost always included a de-identified subject ID, COVID-19 status, age in years and sex. HLA class I and class II types, where available, came from metadata supplied by the sample provider rather than from assay-based typing.

The paper as a whole reports these results and caveats: How much clinical and demographic metadata was included differed by source and by participant, and the metadata was provided uncurated.

Collaborating institutions collected whole blood in K2EDTA tubes following their own protocols. Collaborator samples were shipped for TCRbeta analysis as frozen whole blood, isolated PBMCs, or DNA extracted from either sample type. Concerning this clone: This clone's antigen is unknown. Per-base qualities were not stored, and no clone one base away is much larger.

TCRbeta CDR3 regions were amplified from genomic DNA using the immunoSEQ Assay, a bias-controlled multiplex PCR. Concerning the study's data processing: Nucleated cell counts per sample were estimated from amplification of reference gene primers within the assay. Sequence reads were collapsed and filtered to measure the absolute abundance of every unique TCRbeta CDR3 rearrangement. For each sample, productive Simpson clonality was calculated as the square root of Simpson's diversity index across productive rearrangements. TCRdb holds this immuneACCESS table with in-frame rearrangements only. Some clones are missing; in checked studies, unresolved V genes explain under half, and the rest has no known cause. The V and J calls and the clone size are those of that table, but D and trimming were determined from the DNA. For this sample the table gives about 200,000 clones, of which 60% to 85% were detected only once. Clones ranked in the top ten supply around 5.8% of the sample.

The TCR comes from a woman in her sixties or seventies with acute or convalescent COVID-19. Sequencing was performed on peripheral blood.

CDR3 reads: CASSKGQNTEAFF. The sequenced DNA is TGTGCCAGCAGTAAAGGACAGAACACTGAAGCTTTCTTT. This receptor chain uses TRBV12-3 or TRBV12-4 and TRBJ1-1; the D gene is perhaps TRBD1, on 5 matching bases. Trimming removed 5 bases from V and 1 base from J, leaving 8 bases between the germline ends. Including the terminal cysteine and phenylalanine, the CDR3 comprises 13 residues. The CDR3 DNA has 39 bases and is translated from base 1.